A single TCR beta chain is shown here with its context. The data belong to a study of CXCR3-negative and CXCR3-positive naive CD8 T cells. The germline V gene has CDR1 MNHNY and CDR2 SVGAGI (reference sequence). CDR3 size: 15 residues. 5' RACE that incorporated UMI labels was used to prepare the TRB cDNA libraries. TCRdb derives one entry per CDR3 protein from the 5' RACE reads, leaving out DNA. The sample data list about 26,000 distinct CDR3 sequences. The receptor's source is a human donor in good health. Some clones in this sample may be carry-over from other donors' samples. The chain joins TRBV6-6 to TRBJ1-4. Sequenced input: naive CXCR3- CD8+ T cells from blood. Sample subset: CD45RO-CCR7+CD27+CD95- naive CD8+ T cells lacking CXCR3 (TNR3-). CDR3 region: CASRLASATNEKLFF.